The clone carrying this T cell receptor beta chain was detected ten times or more. The antigen remains undetermined. The data belong to a study of molecular identifiers for immune sequencing clone quantification. Study outcomes and limitations: Even with more than 950,000 naive cells present, spiked Jurkat TCR RNA from one cell was reportedly detectable. Clones carrying above 20 RNA copies accounted for over 98% of effector molecules, under 1% in naive cells.

TCRdb redid the calling of the PCR reads with MiXCR, one entry per CDR3 protein. The repertoire consists of about 640,000 distinct CDR3 sequences, with less than 20% occurring once and the leading ten covering around 0.86%. Germline CDR1 and CDR2: LNHNV and YYDKDF (reference sequence). This CDR3 has 15 residues. V lost 0 bases and J lost 2, with 11 bases in between. The rearrangement links TRBV15 to TRBJ2-7; D is uncertain. This sequence originates from a human donor in good health. Some libraries in this study had Jurkat cell RNA spiked in. Specimen: naive CD8+ T cells from blood, with Jurkat cell RNA spiked in. Documented subset: FACS-sorted CD8+CD4-CCR7+CD45RA+ naive T cells. Here the CDR3 reads CATSRDSGRTYEQYF. In DNA, the CDR3 is TGTGCCACCAGCAGAGATTCCGGCCGAACCTACGAGCAGTACTTC.